This T cell receptor (beta chain) was retrieved from a study of blood T cell repertoires in COVID-19. About the study: There were acute and convalescent COVID-19 samples, and they came from the United States, Italy and Spain.

Between the trimmed V and J ends, which lost 6 bases and 5 bases, there was a span of 18 bases. The CDR3 has 15 residues. Germline V gene lookup returns CDR1 SGDLS and CDR2 YYNGEE. This clone was observed a few times. Recruitment covered under 25 US areas and drew participants whose ages spanned about 18 to 100 years. Cohort allocation depended upon clinical history that participants reported. Authors' processing steps: Nucleated cell number was recorded as an estimate derived from reference gene primer amplification. Data came from immunoSEQ multiplex PCR; TCRdb stores just in-frame clones and leaves some out. V, J and clone size reflect that table, while D and trimming were determined from the DNA. The table lists 180,000 or so clones, 85% to 90% of them singletons.

The receptor was isolated from a man aged 35 to 55 who had recovered from COVID-19. The gene calls are TRBV9 and TRBJ2-1, with D possibly being TRBD2 (5 bases). Sample: PBMCs or T cells enriched from blood (not recorded which). CDR3 region: CASNPEGLAHNEQFF. CDR3 sequence (DNA): TGTGCCAGCAACCCCGAAGGGCTAGCTCACAATGAGCAGTTCTTC.